The sequence of this TCR beta chain was determined in a study of blood T cell repertoires in COVID-19. About the research overall: Spain, Italy and the United States supplied samples that represented acute and convalescent COVID-19.

Trimming stripped 0 bases from V and 5 bases from J, with 6 bases between. CDR1 and CDR2 from the germline V gene are SGHNT and YYREEE (reference sequence). The CDR3 covers 13 residues. Individuals drawn from around 25 US areas were about 18 to 100 years old. Membership in each cohort depended on participant-reported clinical history. The recovered donors of Cohort 3 showed two negative PCRs, clearance, or symptom resolution. Produced via immunoSEQ multiplex PCR; TCRdb's table is partial and in-frame only. The data contain fewer than 500,000 clones, approximately 92% of them seen just once; the ten biggest clones take up roughly 1.1%.

The origin of this receptor is a man aged 25 to 40 who had recovered from COVID-19. The gene calls are TRBV5-4 and TRBJ2-1; D not certain. The sequenced sample was PBMCs or T cells enriched from blood (not recorded which). CDR3 in amino acids: CASSLDPNNEQFF. The DNA of the CDR3 is TGTGCCAGCAGCTTGGATCCTAACAATGAGCAGTTCTTC.